This T cell receptor (beta chain) was captured in a study of cytomegalovirus exposure and HLA in healthy donors. Overall study context: In a previous analysis, more than 90 million unique TCR beta sequences were found from 150 million to 200 million T cells. Study-wide findings and caveats: CMV serostatus was the only immune exposure information that was available.

The PCR made use of 60 Vbeta and 13 Jbeta primers. In the authors' workflow: A later analysis tallied approximately 87 million unique TCR beta chains, approximately 10 million of them shared. Generated by immunoSEQ multiplex PCR, the TCRdb table keeps only in-frame clones and is missing some. V, J and clone size were drawn from that table, and D and trimming were deduced from the DNA. The sample consists of approximately 190,000 clones, approximately 85% of them appearing once. Healthy donors of bone marrow made up the group. About this clone: The antigen is unknown.

The clonotype was recovered from a woman aged 50 to 65 in good health and CMV-seropositive. Source material: PBMCs.

The CDR3 bases are TGTGCCAGCAGCGAACTTCGGTTACCTGAAAAACTGTTTTTT. This gives the protein CASSELRLPEKLFF. The chain recombines TRBV5-6 with TRBJ1-4, with D hard to call. The CDR3 has 14 residues. V was clipped by 4 bases and J by 7 bases, with 14 bases between them. The germline CDR1 and CDR2 sequences are SGHDT and YYEEEE.